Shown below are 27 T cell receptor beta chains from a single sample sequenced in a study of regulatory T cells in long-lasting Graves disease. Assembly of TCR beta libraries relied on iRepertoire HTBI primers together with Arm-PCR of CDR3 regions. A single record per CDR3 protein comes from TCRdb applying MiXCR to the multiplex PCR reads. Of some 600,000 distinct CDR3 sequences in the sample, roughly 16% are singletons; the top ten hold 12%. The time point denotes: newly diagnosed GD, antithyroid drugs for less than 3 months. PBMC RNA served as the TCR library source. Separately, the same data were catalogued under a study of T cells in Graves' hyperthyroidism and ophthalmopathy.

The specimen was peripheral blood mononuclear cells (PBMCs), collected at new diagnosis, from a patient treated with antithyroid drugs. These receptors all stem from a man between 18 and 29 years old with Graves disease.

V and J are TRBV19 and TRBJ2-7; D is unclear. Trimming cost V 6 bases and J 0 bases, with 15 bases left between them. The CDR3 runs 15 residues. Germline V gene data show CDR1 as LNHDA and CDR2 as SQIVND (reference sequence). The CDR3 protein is CASSIRRISSYEQYF. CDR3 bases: TGTGCCAGTAGCATAAGACGGATTAGCTCCTACGAGCAGTACTTC.

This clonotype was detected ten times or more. CDR3 DNA: TGTGCCACCAGCAGAGAGATGACGGCGTTACGGGGAGGTTCACCCCTCCACTTT. It yields the protein CATSREMTALRGGSPLHF. The gene calls are TRBV15 and TRBJ1-6; D unresolved. The length of the CDR3 is 18 residues. The germline V gene encodes CDR1 LNHNV and CDR2 YYDKDF (reference sequence). The V and J ends lost 0 bases and 9 bases respectively, with 21 bases between them.

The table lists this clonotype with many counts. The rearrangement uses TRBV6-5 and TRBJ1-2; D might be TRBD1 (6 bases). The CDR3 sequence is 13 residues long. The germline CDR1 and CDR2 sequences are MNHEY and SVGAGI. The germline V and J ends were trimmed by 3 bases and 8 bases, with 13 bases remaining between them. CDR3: CASSYQQGSGYTF. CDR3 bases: TGTGCCAGCAGTTATCAACAGGGCAGCGGCTACACCTTC.

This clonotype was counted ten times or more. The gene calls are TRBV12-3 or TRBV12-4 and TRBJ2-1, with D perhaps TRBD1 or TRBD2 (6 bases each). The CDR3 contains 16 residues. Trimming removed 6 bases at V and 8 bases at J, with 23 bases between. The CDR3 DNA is TGTGCCAGCAGACCTATCGGAGGGGGGCCCACCCATGAGCAGTTCTTC. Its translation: CASRPIGGGPTHEQFF.

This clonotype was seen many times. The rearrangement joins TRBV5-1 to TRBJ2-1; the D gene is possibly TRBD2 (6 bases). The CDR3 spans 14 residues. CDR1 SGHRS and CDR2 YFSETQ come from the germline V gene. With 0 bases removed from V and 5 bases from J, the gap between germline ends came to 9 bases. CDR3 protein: CASSLAPSDNEQFF. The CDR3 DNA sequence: TGCGCCAGCAGCTTGGCCCCTAGCGACAATGAGCAGTTCTTC.

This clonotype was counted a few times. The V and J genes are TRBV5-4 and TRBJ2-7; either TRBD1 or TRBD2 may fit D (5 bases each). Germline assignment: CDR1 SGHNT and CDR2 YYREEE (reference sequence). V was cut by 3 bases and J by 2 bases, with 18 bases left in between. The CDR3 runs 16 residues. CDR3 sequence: CASSSAGTGSAYEQYF. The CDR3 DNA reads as TGTGCCAGCAGCTCAGCAGGGACCGGTTCAGCCTACGAGCAGTACTTC.

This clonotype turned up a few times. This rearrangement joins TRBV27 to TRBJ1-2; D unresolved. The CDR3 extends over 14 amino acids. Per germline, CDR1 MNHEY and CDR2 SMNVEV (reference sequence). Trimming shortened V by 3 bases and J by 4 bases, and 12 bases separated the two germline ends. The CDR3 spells CASSLAGSAYGYTF. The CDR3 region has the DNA TGTGCCAGCAGTTTGGCCGGGAGTGCCTATGGCTACACCTTC.

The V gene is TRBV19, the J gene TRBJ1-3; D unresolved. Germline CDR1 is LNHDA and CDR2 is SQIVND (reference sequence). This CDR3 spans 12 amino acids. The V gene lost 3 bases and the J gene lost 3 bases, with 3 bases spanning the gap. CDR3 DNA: TGTGCCAGTAGTATCGATGGAAACACCATATATTTT. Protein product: CASSIDGNTIYF.

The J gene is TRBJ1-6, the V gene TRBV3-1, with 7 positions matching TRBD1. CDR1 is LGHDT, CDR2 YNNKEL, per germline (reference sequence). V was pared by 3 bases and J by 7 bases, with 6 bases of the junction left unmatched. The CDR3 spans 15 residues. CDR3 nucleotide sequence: TGTGCCAGCAGCCAGCCTACAGGGGAAAATTCACCCCTCCACTTT. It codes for CASSQPTGENSPLHF.

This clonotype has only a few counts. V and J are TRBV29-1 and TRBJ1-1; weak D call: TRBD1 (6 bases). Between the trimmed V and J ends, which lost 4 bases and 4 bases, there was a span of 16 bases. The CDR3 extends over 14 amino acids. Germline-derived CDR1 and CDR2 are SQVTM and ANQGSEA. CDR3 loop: CSVVAVRGGTEAFF. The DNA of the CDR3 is TGCAGCGTTGTGGCAGTTCGAGGGGGCACTGAAGCTTTCTTT.

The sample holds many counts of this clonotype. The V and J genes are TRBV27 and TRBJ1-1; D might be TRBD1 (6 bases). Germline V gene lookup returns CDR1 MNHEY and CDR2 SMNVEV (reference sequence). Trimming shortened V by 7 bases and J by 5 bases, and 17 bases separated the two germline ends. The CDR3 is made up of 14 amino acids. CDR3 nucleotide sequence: TGTGCCAGCACCCAGGGGTCTGGATCAACTGAAGCTTTCTTT. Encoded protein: CASTQGSGSTEAFF.

The CDR3 DNA reads as TGCGCCAGCAGCCAAGAGCCGCCGGGAGCGGAGGTCACTGAAGCTTTCTTT. It encodes CASSQEPPGAEVTEAFF. The chain combines TRBV4-1 with TRBJ1-1; D is uncertain. V lost 0 bases and J lost 4, with 18 bases in between. The CDR3 runs to 17 residues. Germline-derived CDR1 and CDR2 are MGHRA and YSYEKL.

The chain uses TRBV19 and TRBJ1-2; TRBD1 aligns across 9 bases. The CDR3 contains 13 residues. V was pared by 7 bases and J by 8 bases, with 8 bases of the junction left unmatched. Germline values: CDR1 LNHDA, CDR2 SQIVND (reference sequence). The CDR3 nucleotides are TGTGCCAGTAACCCGTCGGGGACAGGGGGCTACACCTTC. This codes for CASNPSGTGGYTF.

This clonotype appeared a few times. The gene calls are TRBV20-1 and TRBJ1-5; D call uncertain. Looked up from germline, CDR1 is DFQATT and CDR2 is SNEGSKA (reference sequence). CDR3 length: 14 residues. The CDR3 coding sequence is TGCAGCGTATTATCGGGCTACGGCAATCAGCCCCAGCATTTT. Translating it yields CSVLSGYGNQPQHF.

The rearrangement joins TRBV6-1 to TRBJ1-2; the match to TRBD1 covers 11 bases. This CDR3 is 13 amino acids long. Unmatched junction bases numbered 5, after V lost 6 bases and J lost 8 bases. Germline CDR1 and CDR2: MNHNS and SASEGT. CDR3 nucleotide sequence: TGTGCCAGCAGGAAGGGACAGGGGGAAGGCTACACCTTC. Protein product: CASRKGQGEGYTF.

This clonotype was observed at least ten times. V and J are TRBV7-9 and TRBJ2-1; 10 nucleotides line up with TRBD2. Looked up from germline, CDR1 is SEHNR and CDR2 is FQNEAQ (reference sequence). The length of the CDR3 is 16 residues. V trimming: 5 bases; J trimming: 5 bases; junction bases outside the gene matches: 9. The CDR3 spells CASSAKLAGMNNEQFF. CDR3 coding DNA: TGTGCCAGCAGCGCTAAACTAGCGGGAATGAACAATGAGCAGTTCTTC.

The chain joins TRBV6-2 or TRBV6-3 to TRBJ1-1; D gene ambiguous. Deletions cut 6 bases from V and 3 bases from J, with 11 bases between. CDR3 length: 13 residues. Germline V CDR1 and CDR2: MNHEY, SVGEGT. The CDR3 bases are TGTGCCAGCAGCGACGCGCGGGACACTGAAGCTTTCTTT. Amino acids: CASSDARDTEAFF.

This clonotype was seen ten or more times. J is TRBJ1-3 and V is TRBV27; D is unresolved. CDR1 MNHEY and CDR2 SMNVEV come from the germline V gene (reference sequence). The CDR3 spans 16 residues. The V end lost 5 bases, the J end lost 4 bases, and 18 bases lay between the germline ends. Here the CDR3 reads CASSRLPGKQGNTIYF. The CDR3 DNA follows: TGTGCCAGCAGTCGCCTACCGGGGAAACAGGGAAACACCATATATTTT.

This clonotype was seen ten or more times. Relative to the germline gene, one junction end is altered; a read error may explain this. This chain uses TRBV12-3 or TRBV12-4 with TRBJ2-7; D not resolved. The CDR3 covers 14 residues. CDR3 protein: CASSPSPLSHEQYF. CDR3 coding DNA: TGTGCCAGCAGCCCATCCCCGCTCTCCCACGAGCAGTACTTC.

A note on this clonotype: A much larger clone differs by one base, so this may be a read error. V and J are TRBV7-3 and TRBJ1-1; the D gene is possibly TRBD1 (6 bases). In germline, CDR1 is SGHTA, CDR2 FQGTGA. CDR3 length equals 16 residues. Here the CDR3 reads CAGSSESRGSNTEAFF. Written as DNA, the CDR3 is TGTGCCGGCAGCTCAGAGTCCAGGGGTTCGAACACTGAAGCTTTCTTT.

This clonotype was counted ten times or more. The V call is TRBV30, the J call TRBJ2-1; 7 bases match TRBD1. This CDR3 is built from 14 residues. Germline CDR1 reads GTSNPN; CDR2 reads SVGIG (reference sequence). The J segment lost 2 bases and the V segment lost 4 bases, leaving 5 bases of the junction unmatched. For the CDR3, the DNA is TGTGCCTGGACCACAGGGGTAACCTACAATGAGCAGTTCTTC. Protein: CAWTTGVTYNEQFF.

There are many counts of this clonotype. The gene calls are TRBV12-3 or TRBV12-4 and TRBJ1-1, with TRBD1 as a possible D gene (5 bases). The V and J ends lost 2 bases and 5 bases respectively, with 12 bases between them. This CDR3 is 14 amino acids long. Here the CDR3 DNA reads TGTGCCAGCAGTTTACCTGGGGGGGTGACTGAAGCTTTCTTT. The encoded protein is CASSLPGGVTEAFF.

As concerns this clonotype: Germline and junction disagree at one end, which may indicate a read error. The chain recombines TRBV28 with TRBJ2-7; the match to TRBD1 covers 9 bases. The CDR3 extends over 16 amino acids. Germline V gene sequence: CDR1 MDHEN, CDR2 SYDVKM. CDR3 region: CTSSLLPGTGTLEQYF. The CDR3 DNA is TGTACCAGCAGTTTACTGCCCGGGACAGGGACTCTCGAGCAGTACTTC.

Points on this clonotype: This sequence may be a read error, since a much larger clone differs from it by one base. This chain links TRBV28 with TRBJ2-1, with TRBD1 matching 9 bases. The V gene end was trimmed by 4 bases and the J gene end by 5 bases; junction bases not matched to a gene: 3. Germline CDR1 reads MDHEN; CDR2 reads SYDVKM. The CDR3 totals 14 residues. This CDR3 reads CASSSTGGNNEQFF. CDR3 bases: TGTGCCAGCAGTTCGACAGGGGGGAACAATGAGCAGTTCTTC.

DNA for the CDR3: TGTGCCAGCAGCTTGGGCGGCCTTAGTGGTGAAAAACTGTTTTTT. Its protein is CASSLGGLSGEKLFF. The chain combines TRBV3-1 with TRBJ1-4; D unclear. The germline CDR1 and CDR2 sequences are LGHDT and YNNKEL (reference sequence). The CDR3 totals 15 residues. Trimming removed 5 bases from V and 7 bases from J, with 17 bases in between.

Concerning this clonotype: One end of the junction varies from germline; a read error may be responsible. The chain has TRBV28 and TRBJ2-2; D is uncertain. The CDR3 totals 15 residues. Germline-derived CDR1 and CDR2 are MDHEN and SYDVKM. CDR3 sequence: CTSSRSWGGTGELFF. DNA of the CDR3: TGTACCAGCAGCCGGTCGTGGGGTGGTACCGGGGAGCTGTTTTTT.

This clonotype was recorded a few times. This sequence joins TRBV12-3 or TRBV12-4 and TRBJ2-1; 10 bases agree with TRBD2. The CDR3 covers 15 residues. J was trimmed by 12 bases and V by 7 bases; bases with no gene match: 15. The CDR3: CASKLGASGSGGQFF. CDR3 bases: TGTGCCAGCAAATTAGGGGCTAGCGGGAGTGGTGGGCAGTTCTTC.